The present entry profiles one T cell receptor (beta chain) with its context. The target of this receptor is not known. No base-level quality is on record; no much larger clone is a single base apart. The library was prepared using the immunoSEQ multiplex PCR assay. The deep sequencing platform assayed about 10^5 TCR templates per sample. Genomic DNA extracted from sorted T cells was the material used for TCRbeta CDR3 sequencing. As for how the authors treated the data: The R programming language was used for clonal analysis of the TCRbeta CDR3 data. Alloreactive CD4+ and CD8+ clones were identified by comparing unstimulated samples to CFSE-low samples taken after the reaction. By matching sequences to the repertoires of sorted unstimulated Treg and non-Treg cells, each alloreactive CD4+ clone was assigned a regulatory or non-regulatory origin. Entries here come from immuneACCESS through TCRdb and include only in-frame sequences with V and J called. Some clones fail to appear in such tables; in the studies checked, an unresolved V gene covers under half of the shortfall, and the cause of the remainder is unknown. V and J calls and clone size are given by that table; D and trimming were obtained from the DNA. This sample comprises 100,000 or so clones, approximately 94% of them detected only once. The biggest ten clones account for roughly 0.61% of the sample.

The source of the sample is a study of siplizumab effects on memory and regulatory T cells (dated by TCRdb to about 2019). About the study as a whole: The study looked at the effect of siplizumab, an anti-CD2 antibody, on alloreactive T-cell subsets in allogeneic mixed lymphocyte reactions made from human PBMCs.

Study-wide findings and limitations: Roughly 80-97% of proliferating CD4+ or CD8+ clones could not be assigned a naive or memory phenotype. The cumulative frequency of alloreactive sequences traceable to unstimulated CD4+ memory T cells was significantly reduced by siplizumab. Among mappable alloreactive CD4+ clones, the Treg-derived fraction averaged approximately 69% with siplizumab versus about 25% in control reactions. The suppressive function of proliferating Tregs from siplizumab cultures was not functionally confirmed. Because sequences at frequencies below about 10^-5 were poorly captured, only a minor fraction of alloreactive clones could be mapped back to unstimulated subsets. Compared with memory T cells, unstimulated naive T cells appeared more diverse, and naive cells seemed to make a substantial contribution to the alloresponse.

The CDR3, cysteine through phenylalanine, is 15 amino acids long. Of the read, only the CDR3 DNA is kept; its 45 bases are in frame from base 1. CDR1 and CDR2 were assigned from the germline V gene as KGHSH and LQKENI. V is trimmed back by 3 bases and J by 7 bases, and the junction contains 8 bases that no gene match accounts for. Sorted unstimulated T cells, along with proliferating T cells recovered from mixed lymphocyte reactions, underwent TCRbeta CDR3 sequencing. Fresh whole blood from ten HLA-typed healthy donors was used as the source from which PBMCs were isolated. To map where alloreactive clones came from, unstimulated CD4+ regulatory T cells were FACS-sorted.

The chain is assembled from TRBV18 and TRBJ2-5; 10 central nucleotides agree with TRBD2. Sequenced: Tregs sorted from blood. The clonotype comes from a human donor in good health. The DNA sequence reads TGTGCCAGCTCACCGCTAGCGGGAGAAGAAGGGACCCAGTACTTC. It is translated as CASSPLAGEEGTQYF.